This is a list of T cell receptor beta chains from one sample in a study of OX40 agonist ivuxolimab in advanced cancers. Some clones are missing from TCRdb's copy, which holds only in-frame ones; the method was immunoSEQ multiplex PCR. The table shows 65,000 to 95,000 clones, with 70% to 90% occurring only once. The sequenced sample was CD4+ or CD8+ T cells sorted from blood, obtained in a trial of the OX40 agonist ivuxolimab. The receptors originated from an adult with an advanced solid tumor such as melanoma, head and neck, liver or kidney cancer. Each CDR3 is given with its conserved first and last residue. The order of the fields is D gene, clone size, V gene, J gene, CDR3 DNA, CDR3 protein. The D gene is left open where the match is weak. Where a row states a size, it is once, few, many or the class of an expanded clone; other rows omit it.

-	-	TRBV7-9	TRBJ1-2	TGTGCCAGCAGCTTAGTGGGGGGCAACTATGGCTACACCTTC	CASSLVGGNYGYTF
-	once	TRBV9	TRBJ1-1	TGTGCCAGCAGCCATCAGCAGAACACTGAAGCTTTCTTT	CASSHQQNTEAFF
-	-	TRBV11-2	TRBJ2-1	TGTGCCAGCAGCTTAGATCCGGAGAGGGGGCAGTTCTTC	CASSLDPERGQFF
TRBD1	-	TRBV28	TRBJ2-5	TGTGCCAGCAGACCCCCCGGGACAGGTCCAGAGACCCAGTACTTC	CASRPPGTGPETQYF
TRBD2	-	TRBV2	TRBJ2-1	TGTGCCAGCAGACACCGATTAGAAACAACTAGCGGGAGTATCGATGAGCAGTTCTTC	CASRHRLETTSGSIDEQFF
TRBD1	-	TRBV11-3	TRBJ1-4	TGTGCCAGCAGCCCCCGACAGGGACAACTGTTTTTT	CASSPRQGQLFF
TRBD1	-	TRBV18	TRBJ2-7	TGTGCCAGCTCACCCGGACAGGGGGGACCCTACGAGCAGTACTTC	CASSPGQGGPYEQYF
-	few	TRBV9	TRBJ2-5	TGTGCCAGCAGCCGGGGGGAGACCCAGTACTTC	CASSRGETQYF
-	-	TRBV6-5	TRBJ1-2	TGTGCCAGCAGTCCGGACGCTAACTATGGCTACACCTTC	CASSPDANYGYTF
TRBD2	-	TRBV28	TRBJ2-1	TGTGCCAGCAGTCGACTAGCGGGAGGGGAGGCTGAGCAGTTCTTC	CASSRLAGGEAEQFF
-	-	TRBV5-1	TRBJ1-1	TGCGCCAGCAGCTCAGGTTCGAACACTGAAGCTTTCTTT	CASSSGSNTEAFF
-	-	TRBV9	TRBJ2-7	TGTGCCAGCAGCGTAGGGGTGGGGTCCTACGAGCAGTACTTC	CASSVGVGSYEQYF
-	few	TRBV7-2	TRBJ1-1	TGTGCCAGCAGCTTAGGGAAGGGATTGAACACTGAAGCTTTCTTT	CASSLGKGLNTEAFF
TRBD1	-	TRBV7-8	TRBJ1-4	TGTGCCAGCAGTTCCACCCGGGACAGGCGTGGAAAACTGTTTTTT	CASSSTRDRRGKLFF
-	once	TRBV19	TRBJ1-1	TGTGCCAGTAGTGTGGCAACGAACACTGAAGCTTTCTTT	CASSVATNTEAFF
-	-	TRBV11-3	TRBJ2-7	TGTGCCAGCAGCCGAACGGGTTACGAGCAGTACTTC	CASSRTGYEQYF
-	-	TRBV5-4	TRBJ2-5	TGTGCCAGCAGCTTTGGGTGGGGGCAGACCCAGTACTTC	CASSFGWGQTQYF
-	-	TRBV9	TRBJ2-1	TGTGCCAGCAGCGGAGCAGGGACTTCCTACAATGAGCAGTTCTTC	CASSGAGTSYNEQFF
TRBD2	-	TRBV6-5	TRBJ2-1	TGTGCCAGCAAAATGGGGGGAGGGGACGAGCAGTTCTTC	CASKMGGGDEQFF
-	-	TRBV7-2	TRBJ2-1	TGTGCCAGCAGCTTAGTTTTAAGGCTCAGATACGACAATGAGCAGTTCTTC	CASSLVLRLRYDNEQFF
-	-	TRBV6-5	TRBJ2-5	TGTGCCAGCAGCCCGGACTTGCAAGAGACCCAGTACTTC	CASSPDLQETQYF
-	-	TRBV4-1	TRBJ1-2	TGCGCCAGCAGCCACCCGGACACGAACTATGGCTACACCTTC	CASSHPDTNYGYTF
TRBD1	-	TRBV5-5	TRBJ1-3	TGTGCCAGCAGCACAGGGGGGCCTACCTCTGGAAACACCATATATTTT	CASSTGGPTSGNTIYF
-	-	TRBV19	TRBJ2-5	TGTGCCAGTGAAAACGGAGGGGGGCAAGAGACCCAGTACTTC	CASENGGGQETQYF
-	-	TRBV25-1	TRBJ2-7	TGTGCCAGCAGTGATCGCACCCCCGGGACTGGAGGCTACGAGCAGTACTTC	CASSDRTPGTGGYEQYF
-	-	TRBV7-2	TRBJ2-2	TGTGCCAGCAGCCCCCGGACTTCTTTTTCCGGGGAGCTGTTTTTT	CASSPRTSFSGELFF
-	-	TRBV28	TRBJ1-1	TGTGCCAGCAGTCGTGGAGGACTGAACACTGAAGCTTTCTTT	CASSRGGLNTEAFF
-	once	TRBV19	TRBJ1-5	TGTGCCAGTAGTACGGCAGGCAATCAGCCCCAGCATTTT	CASSTAGNQPQHF
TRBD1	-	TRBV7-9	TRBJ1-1	TGTGCCAGCAGCTCTACAGGGGCTCCAAATCGGGCTGAAGCTTTCTTT	CASSSTGAPNRAEAFF
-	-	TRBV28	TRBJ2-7	TGTGCCAGCAGTTTTCCTCGGTATTATAAATGGGGCGAGCAGTACTTC	CASSFPRYYKWGEQYF